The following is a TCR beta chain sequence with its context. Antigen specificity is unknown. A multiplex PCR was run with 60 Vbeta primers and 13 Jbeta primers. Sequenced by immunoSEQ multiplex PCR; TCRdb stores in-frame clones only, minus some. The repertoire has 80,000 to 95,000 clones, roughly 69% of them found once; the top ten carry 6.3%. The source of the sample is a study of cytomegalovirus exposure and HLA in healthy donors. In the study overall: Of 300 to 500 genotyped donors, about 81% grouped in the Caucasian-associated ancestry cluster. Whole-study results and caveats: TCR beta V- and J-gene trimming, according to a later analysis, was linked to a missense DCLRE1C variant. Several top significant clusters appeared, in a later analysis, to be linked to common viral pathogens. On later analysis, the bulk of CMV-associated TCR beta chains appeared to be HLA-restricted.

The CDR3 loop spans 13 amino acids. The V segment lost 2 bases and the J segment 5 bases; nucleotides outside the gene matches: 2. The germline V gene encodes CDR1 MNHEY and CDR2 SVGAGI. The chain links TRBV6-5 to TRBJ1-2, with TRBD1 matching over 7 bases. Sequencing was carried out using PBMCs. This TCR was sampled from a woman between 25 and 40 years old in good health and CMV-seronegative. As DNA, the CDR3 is TGTGCCAGCAGTTACGGGACAGTTTATGGCTACACCTTC. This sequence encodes CASSYGTVYGYTF.